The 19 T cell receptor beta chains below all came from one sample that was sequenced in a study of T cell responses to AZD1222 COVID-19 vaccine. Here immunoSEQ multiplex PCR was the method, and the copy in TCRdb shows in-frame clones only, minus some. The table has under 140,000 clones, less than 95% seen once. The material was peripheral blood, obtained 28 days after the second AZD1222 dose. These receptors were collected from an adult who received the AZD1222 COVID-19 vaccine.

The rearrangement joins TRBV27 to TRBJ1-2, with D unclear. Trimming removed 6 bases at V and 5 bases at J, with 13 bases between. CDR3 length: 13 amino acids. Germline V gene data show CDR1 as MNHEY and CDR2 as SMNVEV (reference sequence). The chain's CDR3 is CASRPEGLYGYTF. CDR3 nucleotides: TGTGCCAGCAGGCCGGAGGGTTTGTATGGCTACACCTTC.

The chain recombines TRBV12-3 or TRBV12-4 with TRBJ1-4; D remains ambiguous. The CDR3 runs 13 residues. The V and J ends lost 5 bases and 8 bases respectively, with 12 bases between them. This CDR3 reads CASSPLIYEKLFF. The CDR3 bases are TGTGCCAGCAGTCCATTAATTTACGAAAAACTGTTTTTT.

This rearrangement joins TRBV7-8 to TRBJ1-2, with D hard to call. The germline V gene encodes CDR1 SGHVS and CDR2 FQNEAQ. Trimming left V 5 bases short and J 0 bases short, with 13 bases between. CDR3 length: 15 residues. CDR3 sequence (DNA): TGTGCCAGCAGCCATTGGACGGGAGCTAACTATGGCTACACCTTC. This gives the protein CASSHWTGANYGYTF.

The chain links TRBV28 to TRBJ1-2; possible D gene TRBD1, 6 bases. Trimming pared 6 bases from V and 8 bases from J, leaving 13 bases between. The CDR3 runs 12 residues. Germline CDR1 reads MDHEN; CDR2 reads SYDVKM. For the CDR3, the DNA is TGTGCCAGCAGCTACAGGGCGGGCGGCTACACCTTC. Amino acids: CASSYRAGGYTF.

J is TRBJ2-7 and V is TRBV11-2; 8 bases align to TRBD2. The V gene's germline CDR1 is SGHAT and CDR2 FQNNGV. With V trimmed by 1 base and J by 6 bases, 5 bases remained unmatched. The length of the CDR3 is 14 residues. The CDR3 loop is CASSLVSGTSEQYF. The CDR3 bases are TGTGCCAGCAGCTTAGTAAGCGGGACTAGCGAGCAGTACTTC. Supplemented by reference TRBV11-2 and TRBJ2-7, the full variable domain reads EAGVAQSPRYKIIEKRQSVAFWCNPISGHATLYWYQQILGQGPKLLIQFQNNGVVDDSQLPKDRFSAERLKGVDSTLKIQPAKLEDSAVYLCASSLVSGTSEQYFGPGTRLTVT.

The CDR3 loop is CASRLRIGLNYGYTF. Written as DNA, the CDR3 is TGTGCCAGCAGATTACGTATAGGGCTTAACTATGGCTACACCTTC. V and J are TRBV6-5 and TRBJ1-2; D is unclear. Germline-derived CDR1 and CDR2 are MNHEY and SVGAGI. Trimming removed 6 bases from V and 1 base from J, with 15 bases in between. The CDR3 contains 15 residues.

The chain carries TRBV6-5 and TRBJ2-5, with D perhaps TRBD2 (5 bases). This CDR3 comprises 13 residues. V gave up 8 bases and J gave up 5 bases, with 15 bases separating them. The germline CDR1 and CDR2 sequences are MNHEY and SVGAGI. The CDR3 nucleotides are TGTGCCAGCTGGACTTGGGCCTCGGAGACCCAGTACTTC. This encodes CASWTWASETQYF.

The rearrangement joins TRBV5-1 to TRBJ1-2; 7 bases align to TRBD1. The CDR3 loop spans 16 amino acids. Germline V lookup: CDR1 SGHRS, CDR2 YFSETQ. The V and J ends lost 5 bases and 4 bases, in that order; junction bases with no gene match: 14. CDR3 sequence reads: CASSRDSDQILYGYTF. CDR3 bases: TGCGCCAGCAGTAGGGACAGCGATCAAATTCTCTATGGCTACACCTTC.

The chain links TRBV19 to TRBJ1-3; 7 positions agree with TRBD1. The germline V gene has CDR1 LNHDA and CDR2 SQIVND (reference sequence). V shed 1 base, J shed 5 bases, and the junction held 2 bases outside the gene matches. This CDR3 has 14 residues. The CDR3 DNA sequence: TGTGCCAGTAGTATAGGGACAGGCAGAAACACCATATATTTT. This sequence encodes CASSIGTGRNTIYF.

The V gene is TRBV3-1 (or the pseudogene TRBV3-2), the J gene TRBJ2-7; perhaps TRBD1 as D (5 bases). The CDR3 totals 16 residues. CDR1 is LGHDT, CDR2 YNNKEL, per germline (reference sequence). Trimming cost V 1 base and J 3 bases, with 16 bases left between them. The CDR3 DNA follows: TGTGCCAGCAGCCAAGGATTTTTGGCAGGGCACTACGAGCAGTACTTC. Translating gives CASSQGFLAGHYEQYF.

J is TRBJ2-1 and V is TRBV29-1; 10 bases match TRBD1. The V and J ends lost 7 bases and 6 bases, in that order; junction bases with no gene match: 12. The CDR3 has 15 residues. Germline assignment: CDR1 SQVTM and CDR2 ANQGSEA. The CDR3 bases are TGCAGCGCTCTCACGGACAGGGGGGCCTCCAATGAGCAGTTCTTC. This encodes CSALTDRGASNEQFF.

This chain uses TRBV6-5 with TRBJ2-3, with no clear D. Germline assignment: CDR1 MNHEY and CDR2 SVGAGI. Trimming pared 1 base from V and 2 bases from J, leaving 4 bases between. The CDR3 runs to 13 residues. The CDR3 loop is CASSYYHTDTQYF. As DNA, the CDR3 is TGTGCCAGCAGTTACTACCACACAGATACGCAGTATTTT.

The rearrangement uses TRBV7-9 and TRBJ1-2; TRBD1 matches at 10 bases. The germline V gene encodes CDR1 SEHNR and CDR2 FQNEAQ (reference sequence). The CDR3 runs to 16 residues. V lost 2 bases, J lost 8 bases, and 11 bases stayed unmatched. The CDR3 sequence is CASSLTPGQGSLGYTF. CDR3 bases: TGTGCCAGCAGCTTAACACCGGGACAGGGGTCCCTAGGCTACACCTTC.

CDR3 region: CASSYSTGAIPQVGYTF. The CDR3 region has the DNA TGTGCCAGCAGTTATTCGACAGGGGCGATCCCCCAGGTTGGCTACACCTTC. The chain has TRBV27 and TRBJ1-2, with 8 nucleotides matching TRBD1. Germline CDR1 is MNHEY and CDR2 is SMNVEV (reference sequence). The CDR3 totals 17 residues. Trimming removed 4 bases from V and 7 bases from J; junction bases left unmatched: 17.

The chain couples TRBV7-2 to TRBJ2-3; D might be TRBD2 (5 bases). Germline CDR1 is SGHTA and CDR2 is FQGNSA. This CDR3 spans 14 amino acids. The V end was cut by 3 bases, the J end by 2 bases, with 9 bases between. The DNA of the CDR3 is TGTGCCAGCAGCTTCTGGAGGACCACAGATACGCAGTATTTT. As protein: CASSFWRTTDTQYF.

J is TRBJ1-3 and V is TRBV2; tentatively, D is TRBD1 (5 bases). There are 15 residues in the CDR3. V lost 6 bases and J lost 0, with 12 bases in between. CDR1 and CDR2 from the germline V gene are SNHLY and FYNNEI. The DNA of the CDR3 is TGTGCCAGCAGCCAACAGGCCTACTCTGGAAACACCATATATTTT. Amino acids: CASSQQAYSGNTIYF.

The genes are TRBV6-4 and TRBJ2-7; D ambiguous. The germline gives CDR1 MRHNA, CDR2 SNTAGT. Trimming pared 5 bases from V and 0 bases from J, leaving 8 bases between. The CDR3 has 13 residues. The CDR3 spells CASSKYISYEQYF. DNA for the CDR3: TGTGCCAGCAGTAAGTACATCTCCTACGAGCAGTACTTC.

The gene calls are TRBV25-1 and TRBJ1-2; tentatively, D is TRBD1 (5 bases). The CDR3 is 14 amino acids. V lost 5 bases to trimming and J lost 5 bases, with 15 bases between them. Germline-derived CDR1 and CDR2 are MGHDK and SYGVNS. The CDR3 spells CASSSSGRKYGYTF. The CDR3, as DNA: TGTGCCAGCAGTTCCTCGGGACGAAAATATGGCTACACCTTC.

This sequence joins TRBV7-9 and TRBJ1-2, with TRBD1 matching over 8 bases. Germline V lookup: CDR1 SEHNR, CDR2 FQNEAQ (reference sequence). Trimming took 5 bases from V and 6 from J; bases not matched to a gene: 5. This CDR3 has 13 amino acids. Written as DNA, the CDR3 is TGTGCCAGCAGCCCATGGACAGGGAATGGCTACACCTTC. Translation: CASSPWTGNGYTF. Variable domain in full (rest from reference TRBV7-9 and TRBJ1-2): DTGVSQNPRHKITKRGQNVTFRCDPISEHNRLYWYRQTLGQGPEFLTYFQNEAQLEKSRLLSDRFSAERPKGSFSTLEIQRTEQGDSAMYLCASSPWTGNGYTFGSGTRLTVV.